This T cell receptor beta chain originates from a study of T cell responses to AZD1222 COVID-19 vaccine. Study-level information: Second-dose intervals near 4 or 12 weeks were combined.

Whole-study findings and limits: Donors were chiefly white British, with a greater number of females, and clonal diversity was perhaps underestimated. Variant regions that are unmutated are reportedly the target of nearly half of spike-specific TCRs. Across the whole spike, CD4 TCRs peaked at regions 160-218 and 743-854.

Trimming stripped 2 bases from V and 7 bases from J, with 18 bases between. The CDR3 totals 15 residues. Germline values: CDR1 MDHEN, CDR2 SYDVKM. Sequenced by immunoSEQ multiplex PCR; TCRdb stores in-frame clones only, minus some. The sample shows roughly 180,000 clones, 85% to 95% of them seen only once. Regarding this clone: Its antigen is not identified.

The receptor was derived from an adult in good health. This rearrangement joins TRBV28 to TRBJ2-7; D is possibly TRBD2 (6 bases). The sample in question was peripheral blood, obtained on day 0 of AZD1222 vaccination. CDR3 region: CASSLVGGSPWEQYF. As DNA, the CDR3 is TGTGCCAGCAGTTTAGTCGGGGGTTCCCCCTGGGAGCAGTACTTC.